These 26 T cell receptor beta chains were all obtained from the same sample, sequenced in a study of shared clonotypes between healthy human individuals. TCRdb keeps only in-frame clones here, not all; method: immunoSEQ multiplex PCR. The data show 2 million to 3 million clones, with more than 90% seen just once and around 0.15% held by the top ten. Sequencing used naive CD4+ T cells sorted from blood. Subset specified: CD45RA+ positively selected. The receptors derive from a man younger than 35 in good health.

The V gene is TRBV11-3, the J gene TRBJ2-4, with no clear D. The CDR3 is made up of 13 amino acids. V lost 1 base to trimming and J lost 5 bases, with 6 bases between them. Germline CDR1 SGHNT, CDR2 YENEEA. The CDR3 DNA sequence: TGTGCCAGCAGCTTAGGGACCCAAAACATTCAGTACTTC. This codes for CASSLGTQNIQYF.

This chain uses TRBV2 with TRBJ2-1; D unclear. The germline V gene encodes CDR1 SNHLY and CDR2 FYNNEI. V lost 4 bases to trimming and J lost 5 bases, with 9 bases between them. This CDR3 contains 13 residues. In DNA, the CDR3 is TGTGCCAGCAGTGTAGAGGCCCACAATGAGCAGTTCTTC. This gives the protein CASSVEAHNEQFF.

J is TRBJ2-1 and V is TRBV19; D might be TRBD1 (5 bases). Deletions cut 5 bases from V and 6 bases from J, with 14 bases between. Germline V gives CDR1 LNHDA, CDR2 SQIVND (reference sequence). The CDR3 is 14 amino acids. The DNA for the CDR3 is TGTGCCAGTAGTTTAGCAGGGCTCGGCAATGAGCAGTTCTTC. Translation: CASSLAGLGNEQFF.

The chain's CDR3 is CASSLEAGSSDTQYF. DNA for the CDR3: TGCGCCAGCAGCTTGGAAGCGGGGAGCTCAGATACGCAGTATTTT. V is TRBV5-1 and J is TRBJ2-3; the match to TRBD2 covers 7 bases. There are 15 residues in the CDR3. V shed 0 bases, J shed 4 bases, and the junction held 5 bases outside the gene matches. Germline loops: CDR1 SGHRS, CDR2 YFSETQ.

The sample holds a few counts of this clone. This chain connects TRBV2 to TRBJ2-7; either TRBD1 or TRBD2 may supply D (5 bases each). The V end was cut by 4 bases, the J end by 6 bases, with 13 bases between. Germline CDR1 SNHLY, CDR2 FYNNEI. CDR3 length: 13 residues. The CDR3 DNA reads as TGTGCCAGCAGTGGCCAGGGAGAGGGCGAGCAGTACTTC. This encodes CASSGQGEGEQYF.

The CDR3 nucleotides are TGTGCCAGTAGTAATGACAGGGGGGGGACCAAGATAGCCAAAAACATTCAGTACTTC. This codes for CASSNDRGGTKIAKNIQYF. J is TRBJ2-4 and V is TRBV19; 9 bases fit TRBD1. J gave up 0 bases and V 4 bases, and 13 bases lay outside the gene matches. The germline gives CDR1 LNHDA, CDR2 SQIVND (reference sequence). The CDR3 contains 19 residues. The full variable domain, rest sourced from reference TRBV19 and TRBJ2-4, is DGGITQSPKYLFRKEGQNVTLSCEQNLNHDAMYWYRQDPGQGLRLIYYSQIVNDFQKGDIAEGYSVSREKKESFPLTVTSAQKNPTAFYLCASSNDRGGTKIAKNIQYFGAGTRLSVL.

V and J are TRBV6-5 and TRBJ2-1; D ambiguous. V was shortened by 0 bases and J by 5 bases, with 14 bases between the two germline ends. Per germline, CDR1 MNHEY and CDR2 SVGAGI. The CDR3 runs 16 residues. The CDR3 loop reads CASSYSELPPHNEQFF. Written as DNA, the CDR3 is TGTGCCAGCAGTTACTCTGAACTCCCCCCCCACAATGAGCAGTTCTTC.

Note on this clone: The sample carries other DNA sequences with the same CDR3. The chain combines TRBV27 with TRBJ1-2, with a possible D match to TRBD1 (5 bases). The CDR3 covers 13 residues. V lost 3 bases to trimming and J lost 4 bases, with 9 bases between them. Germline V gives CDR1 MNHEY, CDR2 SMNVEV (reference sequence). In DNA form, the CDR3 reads TGTGCCAGCAGTTTTGGGGCCGGCTATGGCTACACCTTC. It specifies CASSFGAGYGYTF.

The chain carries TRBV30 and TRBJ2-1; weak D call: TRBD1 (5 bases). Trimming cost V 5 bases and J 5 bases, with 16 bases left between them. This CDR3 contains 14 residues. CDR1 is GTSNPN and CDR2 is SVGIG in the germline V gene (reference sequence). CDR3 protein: CAWSRRGHHNEQFF. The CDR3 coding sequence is TGTGCCTGGTCAAGACGCGGACACCACAATGAGCAGTTCTTC.

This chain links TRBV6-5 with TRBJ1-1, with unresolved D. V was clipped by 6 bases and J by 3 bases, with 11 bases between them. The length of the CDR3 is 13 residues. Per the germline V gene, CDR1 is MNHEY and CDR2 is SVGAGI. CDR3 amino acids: CASSYGRYTEAFF. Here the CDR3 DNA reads TGTGCCAGCAGCTACGGACGGTACACTGAAGCTTTCTTT.

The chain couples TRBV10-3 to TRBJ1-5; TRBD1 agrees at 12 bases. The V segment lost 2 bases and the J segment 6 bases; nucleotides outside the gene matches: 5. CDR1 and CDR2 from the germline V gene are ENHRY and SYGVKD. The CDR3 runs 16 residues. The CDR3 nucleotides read TGTGCCATCAGTGAGGACGGGACAGGGGGCTTTCAGCCCCAGCATTTT. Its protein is CAISEDGTGGFQPQHF.

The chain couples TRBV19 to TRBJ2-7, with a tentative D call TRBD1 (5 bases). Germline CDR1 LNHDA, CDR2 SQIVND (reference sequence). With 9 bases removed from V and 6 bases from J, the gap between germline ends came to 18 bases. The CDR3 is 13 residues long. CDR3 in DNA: TGTGCCAGCCGGGCCAGTGGGGCAGCCGAGCAGTACTTC. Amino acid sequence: CASRASGAAEQYF.

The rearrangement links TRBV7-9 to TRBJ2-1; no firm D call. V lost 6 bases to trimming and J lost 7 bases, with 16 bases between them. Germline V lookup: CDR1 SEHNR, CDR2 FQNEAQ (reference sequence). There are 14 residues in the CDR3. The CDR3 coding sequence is TGTGCCAGCAGTCAGGTCCCCACGAGGAATGAGCAGTTCTTC. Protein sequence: CASSQVPTRNEQFF.

The CDR3 sequence is CASSLDRTGELFF. The CDR3 DNA reads as TGTGCCAGCAGCCTCGACAGAACCGGGGAGCTGTTTTTT. The J gene is TRBJ2-2, the V gene TRBV14; the D gene is possibly TRBD1 (5 bases). Germline V gene lookup returns CDR1 SGHDN and CDR2 FVKESK. This CDR3 is built from 13 residues. V shed 4 bases and J shed 5 bases, with 8 bases lying between them.

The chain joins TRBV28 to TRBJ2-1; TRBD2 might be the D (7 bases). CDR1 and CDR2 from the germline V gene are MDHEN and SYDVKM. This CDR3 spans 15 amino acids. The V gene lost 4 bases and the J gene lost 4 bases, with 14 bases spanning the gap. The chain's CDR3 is CASSSRGGPYNEQFF. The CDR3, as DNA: TGTGCCAGCAGTTCTAGGGGGGGGCCTTACAATGAGCAGTTCTTC.

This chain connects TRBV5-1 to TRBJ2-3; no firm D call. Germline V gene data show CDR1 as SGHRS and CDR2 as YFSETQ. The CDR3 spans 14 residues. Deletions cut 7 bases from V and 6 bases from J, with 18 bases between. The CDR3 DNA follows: TGCGCCAGCCTTTTAGACCCAGCAGGTGATACGCAGTATTTT. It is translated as CASLLDPAGDTQYF.

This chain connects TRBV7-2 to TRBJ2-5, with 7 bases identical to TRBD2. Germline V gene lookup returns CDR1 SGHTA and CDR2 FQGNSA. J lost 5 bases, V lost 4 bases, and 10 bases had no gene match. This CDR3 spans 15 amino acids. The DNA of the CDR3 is TGTGCCAGCAGCTCAGGGAGGGAGGGCCTTGAGACCCAGTACTTC. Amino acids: CASSSGREGLETQYF.

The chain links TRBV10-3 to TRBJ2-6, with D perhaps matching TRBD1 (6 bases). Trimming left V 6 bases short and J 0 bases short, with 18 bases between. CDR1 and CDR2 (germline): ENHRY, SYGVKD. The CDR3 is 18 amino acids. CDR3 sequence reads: CAIRGVGGDYSGANVLTF. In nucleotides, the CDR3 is TGTGCCATCAGAGGGGTTGGGGGCGACTACTCTGGGGCCAACGTCCTGACTTTC.

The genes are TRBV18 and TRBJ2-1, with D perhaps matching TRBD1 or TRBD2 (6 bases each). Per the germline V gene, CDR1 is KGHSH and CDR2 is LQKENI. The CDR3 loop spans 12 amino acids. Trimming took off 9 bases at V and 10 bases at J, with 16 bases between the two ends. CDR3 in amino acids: CASFRQAGEQFF. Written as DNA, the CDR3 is TGTGCCAGTTTTCGACAGGCGGGGGAGCAGTTCTTC.

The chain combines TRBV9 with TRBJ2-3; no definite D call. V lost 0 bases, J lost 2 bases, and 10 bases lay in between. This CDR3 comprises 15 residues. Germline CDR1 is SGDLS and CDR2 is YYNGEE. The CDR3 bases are TGTGCCAGCAGCGTAGGTGTAGGAAACACAGATACGCAGTATTTT. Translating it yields CASSVGVGNTDTQYF. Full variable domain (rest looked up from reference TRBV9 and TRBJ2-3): DSGVTQTPKHLITATGQRVTLRCSPRSGDLSVYWYQQSLDQGLQFLIQYYNGEERAKGNILERFSAQQFPDLHSELNLSSLELGDSALYFCASSVGVGNTDTQYFGPGTRLTVL.

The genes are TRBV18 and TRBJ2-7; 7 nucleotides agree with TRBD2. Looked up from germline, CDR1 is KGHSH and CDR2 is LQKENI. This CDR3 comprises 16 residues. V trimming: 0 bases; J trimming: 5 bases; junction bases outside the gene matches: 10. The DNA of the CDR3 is TGTGCCAGCTCACCACCGATAAGTCAGGGAGGGGACGAGCAGTACTTC. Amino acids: CASSPPISQGGDEQYF.

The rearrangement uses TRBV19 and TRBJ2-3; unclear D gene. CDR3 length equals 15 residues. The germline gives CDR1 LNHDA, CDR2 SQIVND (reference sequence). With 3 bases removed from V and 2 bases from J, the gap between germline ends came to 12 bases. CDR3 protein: CASSMSWQNTDTQYF. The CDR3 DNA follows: TGTGCCAGTAGTATGAGCTGGCAGAACACAGATACGCAGTATTTT.

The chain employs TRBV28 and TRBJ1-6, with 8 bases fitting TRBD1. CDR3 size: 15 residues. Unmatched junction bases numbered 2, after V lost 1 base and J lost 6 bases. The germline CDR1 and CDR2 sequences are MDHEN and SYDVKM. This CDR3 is CASSLSDRVNSPLHF. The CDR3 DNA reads TGTGCCAGCAGTTTATCGGACAGGGTTAATTCACCCCTCCACTTT.

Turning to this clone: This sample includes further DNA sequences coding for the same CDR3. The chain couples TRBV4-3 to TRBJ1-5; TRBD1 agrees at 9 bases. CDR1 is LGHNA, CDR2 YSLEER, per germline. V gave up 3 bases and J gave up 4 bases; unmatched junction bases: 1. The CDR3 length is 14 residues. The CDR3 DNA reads TGCGCCAGCAGCCAGGGACAGGGAAATCAGCCCCAGCATTTT. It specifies CASSQGQGNQPQHF.

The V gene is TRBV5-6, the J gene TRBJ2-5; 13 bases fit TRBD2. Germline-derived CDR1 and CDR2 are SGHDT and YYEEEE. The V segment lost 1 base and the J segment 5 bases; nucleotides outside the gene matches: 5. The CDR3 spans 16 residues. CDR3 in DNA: TGTGCCAGCAGCTTGCTTGGACTAGCGGGGGTTGAGACCCAGTACTTC. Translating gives CASSLLGLAGVETQYF.

The CDR3 bases are TGTGCCAGCAGCTTTTTCCCGGGGGAGGCAGATACGCAGTATTTT. Translating gives CASSFFPGEADTQYF. The genes are TRBV7-3 and TRBJ2-3; possibly TRBD2 for D (6 bases). Germline CDR1 reads SGHTA; CDR2 reads FQGTGA. CDR3 size: 15 residues. V lost 3 bases to trimming and J lost 4 bases, with 14 bases between them.